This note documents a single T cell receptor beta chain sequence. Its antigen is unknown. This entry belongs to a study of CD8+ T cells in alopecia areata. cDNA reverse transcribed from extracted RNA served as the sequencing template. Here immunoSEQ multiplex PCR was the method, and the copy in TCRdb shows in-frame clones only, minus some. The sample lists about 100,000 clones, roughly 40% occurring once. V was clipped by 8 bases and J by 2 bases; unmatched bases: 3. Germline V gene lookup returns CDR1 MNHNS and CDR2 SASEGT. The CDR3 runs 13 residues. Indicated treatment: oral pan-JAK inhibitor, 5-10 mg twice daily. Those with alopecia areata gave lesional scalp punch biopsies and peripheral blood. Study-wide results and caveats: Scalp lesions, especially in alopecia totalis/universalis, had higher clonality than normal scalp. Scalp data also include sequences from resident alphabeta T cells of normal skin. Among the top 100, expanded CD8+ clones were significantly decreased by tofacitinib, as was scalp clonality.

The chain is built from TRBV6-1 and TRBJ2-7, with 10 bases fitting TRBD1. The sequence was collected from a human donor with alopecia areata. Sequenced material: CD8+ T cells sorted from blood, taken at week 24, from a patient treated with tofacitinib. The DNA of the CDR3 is TGTGCCAGCCCGGGACAGGGGACCTACGAGCAGTACTTC. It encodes CASPGQGTYEQYF.